The 25 T cell receptor beta chains listed next were all sequenced from one sample in a study of early T cells in non-severe SARS-CoV-2 infection. TCRdb re-analysed the 5' RACE reads in MiXCR, keeping a single row per CDR3 protein. The table records fewer than 80,000 distinct CDR3 sequences, under 9.5% of them present only once. Sequenced material: whole blood. The receptors were sampled from an adult who was a healthcare worker with PCR-confirmed SARS-CoV-2 infection or an uninfected control (not recorded which).

This clonotype was detected a few times. The chain couples TRBV3-1 to TRBJ2-2; possibly TRBD1 for D (5 bases). The CDR3 totals 14 residues. CDR1 is LGHDT and CDR2 is YNNKEL in the germline V gene (reference sequence). V dropped 6 bases and J dropped 4 bases, with 12 bases sitting between them. The CDR3 nucleotides are TGTGCCAGCAGTCCAGGGCACGGCACCGGGGAGCTGTTTTTT. This translates into CASSPGHGTGELFF.

The chain combines TRBV12-3 or TRBV12-4 with TRBJ2-7; TRBD2 might be the D (7 bases). The V and J ends lost 1 base and 3 bases respectively, with 13 bases between them. This CDR3 contains 15 residues. The CDR3 DNA sequence: TGTGCCAGCAGTTTAGGCGGGGGCCCCGGCTACGAGCAGTACTTC. This gives the protein CASSLGGGPGYEQYF.

V gene TRBV4-2 combines with J gene TRBJ1-4; no clear D gene. Germline-derived CDR1 and CDR2 are LGHNA and YNFKEQ. The CDR3 is made up of 15 amino acids. V was clipped by 1 base and J by 5 bases, with 11 bases between them. CDR3 in amino acids: CASSQVASENEKLFF. As DNA, the CDR3 is TGTGCCAGCAGCCAAGTGGCGTCGGAGAATGAAAAACTGTTTTTT.

This chain links TRBV9 with TRBJ2-1; D possibly corresponds to TRBD2 (6 bases). The CDR3 runs to 16 residues. The germline CDR1 and CDR2 sequences are SGDLS and YYNGEE. Trimming took off 3 bases at V and 3 bases at J, with 16 bases between the two ends. CDR3 DNA sequence: TGTGCCAGCAGCGCGCTCCAGGGACTTATCTACAATGAGCAGTTCTTC. Protein: CASSALQGLIYNEQFF.

This clonotype was recorded at least ten times. The chain recombines TRBV2 with TRBJ1-5, with 7 bases aligning to TRBD1. The V segment lost 4 bases and the J segment 3 bases; nucleotides outside the gene matches: 6. Germline values: CDR1 SNHLY, CDR2 FYNNEI. The CDR3 loop spans 15 amino acids. CDR3 DNA: TGTGCCAGCAGTGGCGGGACAGCCTTCAATCAGCCCCAGCATTTT. The encoded protein is CASSGGTAFNQPQHF.

Many counts were recorded for this clonotype. The V call is TRBV7-3, the J call TRBJ2-5; no clear D. V shed 5 bases and J shed 5 bases, with 18 bases lying between them. Germline V gene data show CDR1 as SGHTA and CDR2 as FQGTGA. This CDR3 comprises 15 residues. CDR3: CASSPKAGPVETQYF. The CDR3 DNA reads as TGTGCCAGCAGCCCAAAGGCAGGTCCGGTTGAGACCCAGTACTTC.

At least ten counts were recorded for this clonotype. This chain uses TRBV12-3 or TRBV12-4 with TRBJ1-4, with a possible D match to TRBD1 (5 bases). This CDR3 is 18 amino acids long. V lost 5 bases to trimming and J lost 0 bases, with 19 bases between them. CDR3 nucleotides: TGTGCCAGCAGTCTCCTTCCGGGGCGGGAAGCAACTAATGAAAAACTGTTTTTT. This translates into CASSLLPGREATNEKLFF.

This clonotype was seen ten or more times. The chain recombines TRBV3-1 with TRBJ2-1; tentative D call: TRBD1 (6 bases). Germline V lookup: CDR1 LGHDT, CDR2 YNNKEL (reference sequence). CDR3 length: 14 residues. The V end lost 4 bases, the J end lost 5 bases, and 12 bases lay between the germline ends. CDR3 region: CASSRDTNNNEQFF. Here the CDR3 DNA reads TGTGCCAGCAGCCGGGACACAAATAACAATGAGCAGTTCTTC.

The chain uses TRBV12-3 or TRBV12-4 and TRBJ1-2; D unclear. Trimming removed 7 bases from V and 2 bases from J, with 8 bases in between. CDR3 length: 12 residues. CDR3 in amino acids: CASNRRNYGYTF. DNA for the CDR3: TGTGCCAGCAACCGACGGAACTATGGCTACACCTTC.

This clonotype was observed at least ten times. The chain has TRBV18 and TRBJ2-7; a weak D match, TRBD2 (5 bases). V was clipped by 4 bases and J by 7 bases, with 17 bases between them. Germline loops: CDR1 KGHSH, CDR2 LQKENI. This CDR3 contains 14 residues. CDR3 sequence (DNA): TGTGCCAGCTCACGCAACGAGGGTTTCAGGGAGCAGTACTTC. The encoded protein is CASSRNEGFREQYF.

The chain is built from TRBV6-5 and TRBJ2-1, with unresolved D. Trimming left V 2 bases short and J 9 bases short, with 5 bases between. Germline-derived CDR1 and CDR2 are MNHEY and SVGAGI. The CDR3 contains 11 residues. As DNA, the CDR3 is TGTGCCAGCAGTTACGCGGCTGAGCAGTTCTTC. Protein product: CASSYAAEQFF.

This clonotype was picked up many times. The V gene is TRBV5-1, the J gene TRBJ2-1; 7 positions match TRBD2. Germline CDR1 and CDR2: SGHRS and YFSETQ. The CDR3 is made up of 14 amino acids. J was trimmed by 8 bases and V by 0 bases; bases with no gene match: 5. The CDR3 sequence is CASSLGGRTDEQFF. CDR3 nucleotides: TGCGCCAGCAGCTTGGGCGGGAGAACGGATGAGCAGTTCTTC.

This rearrangement joins TRBV9 to TRBJ1-5; D remains unclear. From germline, CDR1 is SGDLS and CDR2 YYNGEE. The CDR3 contains 15 residues. V was trimmed by 0 bases and J by 0 bases, leaving 7 bases between them. The chain's CDR3 is CASSVGDYSNQPQHF. The CDR3 DNA is TGTGCCAGCAGCGTAGGAGATTATAGCAATCAGCCCCAGCATTTT.

This clonotype was found many times. The chain joins TRBV7-7 to TRBJ2-1, with D maybe TRBD1 (6 bases). CDR1 and CDR2 (germline): SSHAT, FNYEAQ (reference sequence). V lost 1 base to trimming and J lost 0 bases, with 10 bases between them. The CDR3 totals 16 residues. DNA of the CDR3: TGTGCCAGCAGCTTAGAGGGACAAAGCTCCTACAATGAGCAGTTCTTC. It is translated as CASSLEGQSSYNEQFF.

Here the CDR3 DNA reads TGTGCCAGCAGCCGGGACGGGCAGGATTCACCCCTCCACTTT. It specifies CASSRDGQDSPLHF. The rearrangement joins TRBV7-6 to TRBJ1-6; perhaps TRBD1 as D (5 bases). CDR3 length equals 14 residues. Germline lookup yields CDR1 SGHVS and CDR2 FNYEAQ. Trimming stripped 5 bases from V and 8 bases from J, with 13 bases between.

The J gene is TRBJ2-3, the V gene TRBV6-2 or TRBV6-3; D not resolved. The CDR3 is 11 amino acids. In germline, CDR1 is MNHEY, CDR2 SVGEGT. V was trimmed by 11 bases and J by 5 bases, leaving 11 bases between them. The CDR3 region is CACRSGDTQYF. Written as DNA, the CDR3 is TGTGCCTGCCGTAGTGGAGATACGCAGTATTTT.

This clonotype has only a few counts. The chain couples TRBV7-2 to TRBJ1-4; D is unclear. Germline lookup yields CDR1 SGHTA and CDR2 FQGNSA. The V end was cut by 5 bases, the J end by 5 bases, with 3 bases between. This CDR3 comprises 11 residues. DNA for the CDR3: TGTGCCAGCAGCCTAAATGAAAAACTGTTTTTT. Translation gives CASSLNEKLFF.

This clonotype was recorded at least ten times. CDR3 protein: CSALRLAGAGTDTQYF. In nucleotides, the CDR3 is TGCAGTGCTTTACGACTAGCGGGGGCCGGCACAGATACGCAGTATTTT. The chain carries TRBV20-1 and TRBJ2-3, with 12 positions matching TRBD2. This CDR3 spans 16 amino acids. The germline gives CDR1 DFQATT, CDR2 SNEGSKA (reference sequence). Losses at the gene ends were 5 bases for V and 1 base for J; bases not matched to a gene: 7.

This clonotype occurred a few times. The rearrangement links TRBV18 to TRBJ2-7; D gene unclear. Deletions cut 0 bases from V and 3 bases from J, with 3 bases between. The CDR3 is 12 residues long. The germline gives CDR1 KGHSH, CDR2 LQKENI. In DNA form, the CDR3 reads TGTGCCAGCTCACCACCAGGCTACGAGCAGTACTTC. Encoded protein: CASSPPGYEQYF.

This clonotype was counted at least ten times. The V gene is TRBV12-3 or TRBV12-4, the J gene TRBJ1-1; D might be TRBD1 (5 bases). The CDR3 spans 13 residues. Trimming cost V 5 bases and J 0 bases, with 7 bases left between them. The CDR3, as DNA: TGTGCCAGCAGTCGGACATTGAACACTGAAGCTTTCTTT. Translating it yields CASSRTLNTEAFF.

This clonotype was counted once. The chain recombines TRBV4-2 with TRBJ1-6; D unclear. This CDR3 has 13 amino acids. Between the trimmed V and J ends, which lost 0 bases and 9 bases, there was a span of 6 bases. Germline CDR1 and CDR2: LGHNA and YNFKEQ. CDR3 in amino acids: CASSQDKGSPLHF. CDR3 sequence (DNA): TGTGCCAGCAGCCAAGATAAGGGTTCACCCCTCCACTTT.

This clonotype has at least ten counts. This chain uses TRBV20-1 with TRBJ1-2; 9 nucleotides line up with TRBD1. V shed 0 bases and J 8 bases; nucleotides not matched to a gene: 4. CDR1 is DFQATT and CDR2 is SNEGSKA in the germline V gene (reference sequence). There are 13 residues in the CDR3. Here the CDR3 DNA reads TGCAGTGCTAGAGATCTAGGGACAGGGGGCTACACCTTC. It encodes CSARDLGTGGYTF.

The chain employs TRBV29-1 and TRBJ2-2; no reliable D call. The CDR3 is made up of 11 amino acids. CDR1 is SQVTM and CDR2 is ANQGSEA in the germline V gene. V lost 5 bases and J 3 bases, leaving 4 bases between the germline ends. The CDR3 nucleotides are TGCAGCGTTTCCGACACCGGGGAGCTGTTTTTT. It specifies CSVSDTGELFF.

This clonotype appeared many times. This sequence joins TRBV19 and TRBJ2-3, with D uncertain. Trimming removed 7 bases at V and 2 bases at J, with 10 bases between. The CDR3 has 13 residues. From germline, CDR1 is LNHDA and CDR2 SQIVND (reference sequence). The CDR3, as DNA: TGTGCCAGTACGACACTCAACACAGATACGCAGTATTTT. It yields the protein CASTTLNTDTQYF.

The V call is TRBV9, the J call TRBJ2-2; no clear D gene. Germline V gene lookup returns CDR1 SGDLS and CDR2 YYNGEE. The CDR3 covers 16 residues. Trimming left V 0 bases short and J 0 bases short, with 9 bases between. The CDR3 protein is CASSVGWGANTGELFF. The CDR3 DNA sequence: TGTGCCAGCAGCGTAGGATGGGGTGCGAACACCGGGGAGCTGTTTTTT.